The sequence of this T cell receptor beta chain was determined in a study of T cell repertoires in cytomegalovirus infection (dated by TCRdb to about 2019). The study in broad terms: The HLA type of each donor mattered for the analysis, because public TCR beta signatures pointed to carriage of CMV infection along with the matching HLA type.

V and J are truncated by 3 bases and 0 bases respectively, leaving an intervening sequence of 9 bases. The CDR3 runs 15 amino acids, cysteine and phenylalanine included. Only CDR3 DNA remains: 45 bases, in frame from the first base. Based on the germline V gene (reference sequence), the CDR1 and CDR2 sequences are GTSNPN and SVGIG. Notes on this clonotype: Its target antigen remains unknown. No qualities accompany the bases; no much larger clone lies one base away.

Sequencing instrument: Illumina HiSeq 1500. TCRdb reran the public reads through fastp at Q25 and MiXCR, keeping productive beta chains. Here each entry gathers all rows of one CDR3 protein and keeps the most common genes and DNA. The sample table records some 450,000 distinct CDR3 sequences; roughly 30% of these occur just once. The ten largest clones add up to roughly an eighth of the sample. The investigation overall reported the following: The ex vivo response was dominated by HLA-C-restricted CMV-specific TCR beta clonotypes, which also provided the single most frequent clonotype in two of eight donors. In both this cohort and an independent cohort of 352 donors, the cumulative frequency of public TCR beta family members distinguished carriers of CMV infection plus the relevant HLA type.

The source is a human donor in good health (CMV status not recorded). Some clones in this sample may be carry-over from other donors' samples. Sequencing used PBMCs. The rearrangement combines TRBV30 with TRBJ2-6; the D call is tentative, TRBD1 or TRBD2, as each matches 6 bases. The nucleotide sequence is given as TGTGCCTGGAGCGAGGGGGGCTCTGGGGCCAACGTCCTGACTTTC. Its product reads: CAWSEGGSGANVLTF. The entire variable domain, with the stretches around the CDR3 drawn from the reference TRBV30 and TRBJ2-6 proteins, is SQTIHQWPATLVQPVGSPLSLECTVEGTSNPNLYWYRQAAGRGLQLLFYSVGIGQISSEVPQNLSASRPQDRQFILSSKKLLLSDSGFYLCAWSEGGSGANVLTFGAGSRLTVL.